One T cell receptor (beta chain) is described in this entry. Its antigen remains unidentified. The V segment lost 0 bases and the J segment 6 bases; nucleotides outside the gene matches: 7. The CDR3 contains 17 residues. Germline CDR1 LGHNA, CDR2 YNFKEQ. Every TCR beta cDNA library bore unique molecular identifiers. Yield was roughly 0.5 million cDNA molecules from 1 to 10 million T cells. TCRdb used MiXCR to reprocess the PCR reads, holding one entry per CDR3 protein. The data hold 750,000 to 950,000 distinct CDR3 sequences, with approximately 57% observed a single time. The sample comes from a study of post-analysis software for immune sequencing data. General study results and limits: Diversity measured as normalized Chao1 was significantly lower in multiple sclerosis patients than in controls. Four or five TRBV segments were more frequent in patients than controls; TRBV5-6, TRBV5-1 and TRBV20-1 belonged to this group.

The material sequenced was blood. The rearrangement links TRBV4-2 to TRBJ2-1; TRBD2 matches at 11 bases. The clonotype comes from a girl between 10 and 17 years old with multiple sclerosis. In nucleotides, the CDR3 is TGTGCCAGCAGCCAAGATTCCGATAGCGGGAGGGCCAATGAGCAGTTCTTC. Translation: CASSQDSDSGRANEQFF.